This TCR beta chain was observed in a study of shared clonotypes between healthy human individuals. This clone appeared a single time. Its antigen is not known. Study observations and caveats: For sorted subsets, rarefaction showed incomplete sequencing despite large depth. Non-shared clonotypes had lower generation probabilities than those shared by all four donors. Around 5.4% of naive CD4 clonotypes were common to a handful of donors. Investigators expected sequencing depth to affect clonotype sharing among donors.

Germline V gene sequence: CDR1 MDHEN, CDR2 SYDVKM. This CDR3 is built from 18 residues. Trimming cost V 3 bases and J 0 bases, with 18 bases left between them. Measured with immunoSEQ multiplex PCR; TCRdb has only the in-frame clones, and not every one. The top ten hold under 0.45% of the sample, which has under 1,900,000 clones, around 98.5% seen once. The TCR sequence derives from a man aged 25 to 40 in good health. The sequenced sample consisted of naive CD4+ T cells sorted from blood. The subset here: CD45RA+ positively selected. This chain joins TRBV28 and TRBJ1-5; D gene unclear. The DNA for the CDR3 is TGTGCCAGCAGTTTTCCCCATCCGAAGGGCAATAGCAATCAGCCCCAGCATTTT. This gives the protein CASSFPHPKGNSNQPQHF.